The rows below give T cell receptor beta chains drawn from one sample of a study of cytotoxic CD8 clonotypes in ibrutinib-treated CLL. Only in-frame clones appear in the TCRdb table, and some are missing; sequencing was by immunoSEQ multiplex PCR. Of about 68,000 clones in the sample, about two thirds were seen once. Specimen: PBMCs, collected after 12 months of ibrutinib treatment. These TCRs come from a human donor with chronic lymphocytic leukemia. Each CDR3 is given without its conserved first and last residue.

v_gene,CDR3aa
TRBV7-8,ASSFAGEGVEQY
TRBV28,ASSLGTRMNTEAF
TRBV5-1,ASRRRLSTDTQY
TRBV7-3,ASSLGTDLTGELF
TRBV19,ASSIVRVEDTEAF
TRBV10-3,AISDSTDTQY
TRBV6-5,ASSWGVAGNEQF
TRBV9,ASSGRPSGPQH
TRBV12-5,ASGPPGRGVTEAF
TRBV19,ASSIASGASYEQY
TRBV5-1,ASSLGAGKVNSPLH
TRBV19,ATRTSPTDTQY
TRBV9,ASSEGQEETQY
TRBV28,ASFLRRSGNTIY
TRBV11-2,ASSLGGQFYEQY
TRBV6-1,ASSGGGRLYEQY
TRBV19,ASSDRGYEQY
TRBV14,ASSQDLWRAPGT
TRBV4-3,ASSQSRGGDTDTQY
TRBV5-1,ASSLMTDNSPLH
TRBV10-2,ASSQLQGNKY
TRBV7-6,ASSGPSGSYNEQF
TRBV2,ASSEDIWSGNTIY
TRBV6-5,ASRRRGEGEQF
TRBV5-4,ASSLDRGATNEKLF
TRBV7-9,ASSLAYGLGDRLAYGYT
TRBV28,ASSLEGAGSNQPQH
TRBV27,ASSLQGANYEQY
TRBV5-1,ASEGDSYEQY
TRBV5-6,ASSRQGEDTQY
TRBV27,ASSSGTRGYEQY
TRBV27,ASSPRRGTYEQY
TRBV4-3,ASSQDKGWEKLF
TRBV4-2,ASSQDLRDRPPLH
TRBV10-3,AISRPGNNQPQH
TRBV6-6,ASSYDTGGGGYT
TRBV30,AWSGQGVSQPQH
TRBV2,ASSLDLVVY
TRBV7-2,ASSESRSSYNSPLH
TRBV19,ASSRDKNYEQY
TRBV5-6,ASSRASYEQY
TRBV11-2,ASSPVDRGSTGELF
TRBV5-6,ASNFDRTLAGELF
TRBV30,AWSLAGGAYYGYT
TRBV10-1,ATGGEHTEAF
TRBV7-2,ASSLGTGTGVYEQY
TRBV30,AWSATDRDNQPQH
TRBV10-3,AISEGTGELF
TRBV9,ASSAGQRNTEAF
TRBV2,ASSELGETQY
TRBV10-1,ASIKETDVYGYT
TRBV4-3,ASSQEFDAQGSNEKLF
TRBV30,AWSVRTASGANVLT